Listed below are T cell receptor beta chains from one sample, sequenced in a study of blood T cell repertoires in COVID-19. Produced via immunoSEQ multiplex PCR; TCRdb's table is partial and in-frame only. The sample carries some 99,000 clones, roughly 84% recorded once. Sequenced material: peripheral blood. These receptors were taken from an older woman in a cohort sampled during active or convalescent COVID-19. The CDR3 runs from the conserved cysteine through the conserved F or W. D genes are given only for firm matches. Clone size is not always given. Where it is, it says once, few, many or a class for expanded clones.

D gene: .; clone size: .; CDR3 length: 16; J gene: TRBJ1-3; V gene: TRBV5-1; CDR3 DNA: TGCGCCAGCAGCGTACAGGGAGTTGGCTCTGGAAACACCATATATTTT; CDR3 protein: CASSVQGVGSGNTIYF
D gene: TRBD1; clone size: .; CDR3 length: 14; J gene: TRBJ2-7; V gene: TRBV9; CDR3 DNA: TGTGCCAGCAGCGTAGTGGCAGGGGGCAACGAGCAGTACTTC; CDR3 protein: CASSVVAGGNEQYF
D gene: TRBD2; clone size: .; CDR3 length: 17; J gene: TRBJ2-1; V gene: TRBV7-9; CDR3 DNA: TGTGCCAGCAGCTTAGGGGGTCGGGGGGAGAAACACAATGAGCAGTTCTTC; CDR3 protein: CASSLGGRGEKHNEQFF
D gene: TRBD2; clone size: .; CDR3 length: 16; J gene: TRBJ2-7; V gene: TRBV28; CDR3 DNA: TGTGCCAGCAGGGGGAGGGGAGAGCACGGAACCTACGAGCAGTACTTC; CDR3 protein: CASRGRGEHGTYEQYF
D gene: .; clone size: .; CDR3 length: 14; J gene: TRBJ2-7; V gene: TRBV7-9; CDR3 DNA: TGTGCCAGCAGCCAGGAGGACGTGGCCTACGAGCAGTACTTC; CDR3 protein: CASSQEDVAYEQYF
D gene: TRBD2; clone size: once; CDR3 length: 16; J gene: TRBJ2-1; V gene: TRBV7-2; CDR3 DNA: TGTGCCAGCAGCTTAGCGACGGGAGGGCCGGGTAATGAGCAGTTCTTC; CDR3 protein: CASSLATGGPGNEQFF
D gene: TRBD1; clone size: .; CDR3 length: 16; J gene: TRBJ2-2; V gene: TRBV19; CDR3 DNA: TGTGCCAGTACCTCACCCGACAGGGGGAACACCGGGGAGCTGTTTTTT; CDR3 protein: CASTSPDRGNTGELFF
D gene: .; clone size: .; CDR3 length: 17; J gene: TRBJ2-3; V gene: TRBV24-1; CDR3 DNA: TGTGCCACCAGTGAACCCTTTGGGCGGGTAGACACAGATACGCAGTATTTT; CDR3 protein: CATSEPFGRVDTDTQYF
D gene: TRBD1; clone size: once; CDR3 length: 15; J gene: TRBJ1-4; V gene: TRBV29-1; CDR3 DNA: TGCAGCGGTATAGAACAGGGGGCAACTAATGAAAAACTGTTTTTT; CDR3 protein: CSGIEQGATNEKLFF
D gene: .; clone size: .; CDR3 length: 16; J gene: TRBJ1-5; V gene: TRBV7-6; CDR3 DNA: TGTGCCAGCAGCTTAGACTCAGGGGCGGCCTATCAGCCCCAGCATTTT; CDR3 protein: CASSLDSGAAYQPQHF
D gene: .; clone size: .; CDR3 length: 12; J gene: TRBJ1-1; V gene: TRBV19; CDR3 DNA: TGTGCCAGTAGTATTTTTGGCAGAGAAGCTTTCTTT; CDR3 protein: CASSIFGREAFF